Listed below are T cell receptor beta chains from one sample, sequenced in a study of blood T cell repertoires in COVID-19. Sequenced by immunoSEQ multiplex PCR; TCRdb stores in-frame clones only, minus some. The sample lists over 150,000 clones; roughly 84% were seen once. Source material: PBMCs or T cells enriched from blood (not recorded which). These TCRs come from a woman aged 30 to 39 who had recovered from COVID-19. CDR3s include the opening cysteine and the closing phenylalanine or tryptophan. The order of the fields is V gene, J gene, clone size, D gene, CDR3 length, CDR3 DNA, CDR3 protein. A D gene is named only where the DNA matches it firmly. Where a row states a size, it is once, few, many or the class of an expanded clone; other rows omit it.

TRBV7-6,TRBJ2-2,.,TRBD1,15,TGTGCCAGCAGCTCCGCAGGGGGCCGGACCGGGGAGCTGTTTTTT,CASSSAGGRTGELFF
TRBV27,TRBJ1-1,.,.,13,TGTGCCAGCAGTTTTACAGGGTTCGCTGAAGCTTTCTTT,CASSFTGFAEAFF
TRBV4-2,TRBJ1-1,many,.,15,TGTGCCAGCAGCCAGACGACAGTATTGAACACTGAAGCTTTCTTT,CASSQTTVLNTEAFF
TRBV30,TRBJ1-1,.,TRBD1,15,TGTGCCTGGAGTGCACAGGGGGCAGCGGACACTGAAGCTTTCTTT,CAWSAQGAADTEAFF
TRBV5-1,TRBJ1-2,.,TRBD1,14,TGCGCCAGCAGCTCGACTCAGGGGGCTGGTGGCTACACCTTC,CASSSTQGAGGYTF
TRBV15,TRBJ2-4,.,TRBD1,16,TGTGCCACCAGCAGAGATCCGGGACAGGGCAAAAACATTCAGTACTTC,CATSRDPGQGKNIQYF
TRBV7-2,TRBJ1-3,.,.,17,TGTGCCAGCAGCTTCCCTGGCGGACAAGGCTCTGGAAACACCATATATTTT,CASSFPGGQGSGNTIYF
TRBV5-1,TRBJ1-1,.,TRBD1,16,TGCGCCAGCAGCTTGTATTGGGACAGGATGAACACTGAAGCTTTCTTT,CASSLYWDRMNTEAFF
TRBV10-3,TRBJ2-3,.,.,15,TGTGCCATCAGTGAGTCTGGGGCTAGAGGAGATACGCAGTATTTT,CAISESGARGDTQYF
TRBV14,TRBJ1-2,.,.,14,TGTGCCAGCAGCCCGGGGGGAATTAACTATGGCTACACCTTC,CASSPGGINYGYTF
TRBV4-1,TRBJ2-2,.,TRBD1,15,TGCGCCAGCAGCCAAGGGACAGGGTACACCGGGGAGCTGTTTTTT,CASSQGTGYTGELFF
TRBV6-5,TRBJ1-2,.,.,14,TGTGCCAGCAGGGAGGGGACTGCGCTCTATGGCTACACCTTC,CASREGTALYGYTF
TRBV28,TRBJ2-1,.,.,15,TGTGCTTTGGCGGAGGGGGGGGCTACGAGGAATGAGCAGTTCTTC,CALAEGGATRNEQFF
TRBV6-5,TRBJ1-4,once,.,13,TGTGCCAGCATAGGACCGGGGTTGGCAAAACTGTTTTTT,CASIGPGLAKLFF
TRBV9,TRBJ2-1,.,TRBD2,14,TGTGCCAGCAGCCCCAGAGAGCGGGGAGATGAGCAGTTCTTC,CASSPRERGDEQFF
TRBV5-1,TRBJ1-1,.,TRBD1,15,TGCGCCAGCAGGGGGCAAGCAGGGGGCGACACTGAAGCTTTCTTT,CASRGQAGGDTEAFF
TRBV19,TRBJ1-1,.,TRBD1,16,TGTGCCAGTAGTAGCAGACAGGGGAAGGTGAACACTGAAGCTTTCTTT,CASSSRQGKVNTEAFF
TRBV5-1,TRBJ1-6,.,.,13,TGCGCCAGCAGTTTCAGGGGTGATTCACCCCTCCACTTT,CASSFRGDSPLHF
TRBV18,TRBJ1-4,.,.,16,TGTGCCAGCTCACCTCTTAAGACACAATTGGATGAAAAACTGTTTTTT,CASSPLKTQLDEKLFF
TRBV15,TRBJ1-1,.,.,15,TGTGCCACCAGCAGAGGACAGGACCGAGGCACTGAAGCTTTCTTT,CATSRGQDRGTEAFF
TRBV9,TRBJ1-2,.,TRBD1,14,TGTGCCAGCAGCGCCACAGGGGGATTTTATGGCTACACCTTC,CASSATGGFYGYTF
TRBV6-5,TRBJ2-2,.,TRBD1,15,TGTGCCAGCATTTGGAGACAGGGCAACACCGGGGAGCTGTTTTTT,CASIWRQGNTGELFF
TRBV25-1,TRBJ1-1,.,.,13,TGTGCCAGCAGTGACCGGGGGAACACTGAAGCTTTCTTT,CASSDRGNTEAFF
TRBV5-5,TRBJ1-3,.,TRBD1,17,TGTGCCAGCAGCGAGACCGGGACAGCTGGCTCTGGAAACACCATATATTTT,CASSETGTAGSGNTIYF
TRBV11-1,TRBJ1-1,.,.,13,TGTGCCAGCAGCCGGAGGGGCCGCACTGAAGCTTTCTTT,CASSRRGRTEAFF
TRBV19,TRBJ1-2,.,TRBD1,14,TGTGCCAGTATCCGGACAGGACGAGACTATGGCTACACCTTC,CASIRTGRDYGYTF
TRBV7-2,TRBJ2-5,once,TRBD2,17,TGTGCCAGCAGCTTAGCGCTAGCGGGGTCCGGAGGTGGGACCCAGTACTTC,CASSLALAGSGGGTQYF
TRBV4-1,TRBJ1-1,.,TRBD1,15,TGCGCCAGCAGCACCCGACAGGGGGCGCTTGCTGAAGCTTTCTTT,CASSTRQGALAEAFF
TRBV29-1,TRBJ2-1,once,.,13,TGCAGCGTTAGAGACTATTCCTACAATGAGCAGTTCTTC,CSVRDYSYNEQFF
TRBV6-5,TRBJ2-2,.,TRBD2,13,TGTGCCACCGGGACTAGCGGGACCGGGGAGCTGTTTTTT,CATGTSGTGELFF
TRBV5-6,TRBJ2-7,.,.,16,TGTGCCAGCAGCTTGGGCCCGGGGACAACCGGGTACGAGCAGTACTTC,CASSLGPGTTGYEQYF
TRBV7-9,TRBJ1-1,few,.,14,TGTGCCAGCAGCAGCATAGGGGGGAACACTGAAGCTTTCTTT,CASSSIGGNTEAFF
TRBV27,TRBJ2-6,few,.,17,TGTGCCAGCAGTTTATCTGCAGGGATTGCGGGGGCCAACGTCCTGACTTTC,CASSLSAGIAGANVLTF
TRBV15,TRBJ1-6,.,.,15,TGTGCCACCAGCAGAGTAGCGGTTTATAATTCACCCCTCCACTTT,CATSRVAVYNSPLHF
TRBV19,TRBJ2-2,.,TRBD1,17,TGTGCCAGTACCGGACCGGGACAGGTCTCGAACACCGGGGAGCTGTTTTTT,CASTGPGQVSNTGELFF
TRBV5-1,TRBJ2-6,.,.,14,TGCGCCAGCGATTCCCAGGTTGGGGCCAACGTCCTGACTTTC,CASDSQVGANVLTF
TRBV7-9,TRBJ1-1,.,.,13,TGTGCCAGCAGCTTGGCGGCGGTCACTGAAGCTTTCTTT,CASSLAAVTEAFF
TRBV19,TRBJ1-1,.,TRBD1,15,TGTGCCAGTAGTCCCCGGACAGGGTGGAACACTGAAGCTTTCTTT,CASSPRTGWNTEAFF
TRBV30,TRBJ2-7,.,TRBD1,13,TGTGCCCGACGGGACAGGGGCGTCGACGAGCAGTACTTC,CARRDRGVDEQYF
TRBV28,TRBJ2-6,.,TRBD1,17,TGTGCCAGCAGTTCGGGACAGGGACTAATCGGGGCCAACGTCCTGACTTTC,CASSSGQGLIGANVLTF
TRBV7-8,TRBJ1-1,.,.,12,TGTGCCAGCAGCTTAGCAGGGAGGGAAGCTTTCTTT,CASSLAGREAFF
TRBV29-1,TRBJ2-1,.,.,17,TGCAGCGTTGAATTAGCATTTCGCCTAGTTTCCTACAATGAGCAGTTCTTC,CSVELAFRLVSYNEQFF
TRBV19,TRBJ2-3,few,.,14,TGTGCCAGTAGTATTAAGGCAGGGACAGATACGCAGTATTTT,CASSIKAGTDTQYF
TRBV6-5,TRBJ1-5,.,.,15,TGTGCCAGCAGTTACTCGAGGCAGGGTTCCCAGCCCCAGCATTTT,CASSYSRQGSQPQHF
TRBV12-3/TRBV12-4,TRBJ2-7,.,.,11,TGTGCCAGCAGTTTAGTCAGCGAGCAGTACTTC,CASSLVSEQYF
TRBV7-3,TRBJ2-1,.,TRBD1,14,TGTGCCAGCAGCTCTCGACAGGGAGCTTTTGAGCAGTTCTTC,CASSSRQGAFEQFF
TRBV18,TRBJ2-3,.,TRBD2,16,TGTGCCAGCTCACTCCGATCTAGCGGGAGTTCAGATACGCAGTATTTT,CASSLRSSGSSDTQYF
TRBV19,TRBJ2-1,few,.,14,TGTGCCAGTATGGGGGGAGGCTCCTACAATGAGCAGTTCTTC,CASMGGGSYNEQFF
TRBV27,TRBJ1-6,once,.,15,TGTGCCACCACCAGGCTCCTGGCCTCTTGGTCACCCCTCCACTTT,CATTRLLASWSPLHF
TRBV24-1,TRBJ2-1,.,.,14,TGTGCCACCAGTGCACGACAGTCCTACAATGAGCAGTTCTTC,CATSARQSYNEQFF
TRBV11-3,TRBJ2-3,.,TRBD2,15,TGTGCCAGCAGCTTAGAGGGGACTACCACAGATACGCAGTATTTT,CASSLEGTTTDTQYF